Listed below are T cell receptor beta chains from one sample, sequenced in a study of breast tumors, draining lymph nodes, adjacent tissues. TCRdb analysed the multiplex PCR reads with MiXCR anew, one entry per CDR3 protein. There are approximately 130,000 distinct CDR3 sequences in the sample; approximately 20% occur only once, and approximately 2.7% lies in the top ten. The sequenced material came from axillary lymph node tissue. The receptors come from a female donor with breast cancer. Some clones in this sample may be carry-over from other donors' samples. CDR3s include the opening cysteine and the closing phenylalanine or tryptophan. A D gene is named only where the DNA matches it firmly. Not all rows give a size; the values are once, few, many and, for expanded clones, a class.

clone_size	v_call	j_call	d_call	cdr3_aa	cdr3_nt
many	TRBV6-1	TRBJ2-2	TRBD2	CASIRTSGTGELFF	TGTGCCAGCATCCGGACTAGCGGCACCGGGGAGCTGTTTTTT
many	TRBV28	TRBJ1-4	.	CASSQQGTNEKLFF	TGTGCCAGCAGTCAACAGGGTACTAATGAAAAACTGTTTTTT
many	TRBV5-4	TRBJ1-6	.	CASSFPGSSPLHF	TGTGCCAGCAGCTTTCCAGGGTCCTCACCCCTCCACTTT
many	TRBV7-2	TRBJ2-7	TRBD2	CASSLLGLAAYEQYF	TGTGCCAGCAGCTTATTGGGACTAGCTGCCTACGAGCAGTACTTC
many	TRBV20-1	TRBJ2-5	.	CSASGGSPPWRETQYF	TGCAGTGCTAGCGGTGGGAGCCCCCCCTGGAGGGAGACCCAGTACTTC
many	TRBV11-2	TRBJ2-2	.	CASSLQPATGELFF	TGTGCCAGCAGCCTCCAACCAGCCACCGGGGAGCTGTTTTTT
many	TRBV19	TRBJ2-7	.	CASSRDLGPYEQYF	TGTGCCAGTAGTCGGGACCTAGGCCCCTACGAGCAGTACTTC
.	TRBV18	TRBJ2-6	.	CASSPLGGVGANVLTF	TGTGCCAGCTCACCCTTAGGGGGAGTTGGGGCCAACGTCCTGACTTTC
.	TRBV11-3	TRBJ2-5	TRBD1	CASSSRGRIAETQYF	TGTGCCAGCAGCTCCAGGGGGAGAATCGCAGAGACCCAGTATTTC
many	TRBV6-5	TRBJ2-1	.	CASSYEDQNEQFF	TGTGCCAGCAGTTACGAAGACCAAAATGAGCAGTTCTTC
.	TRBV7-2	TRBJ2-4	TRBD1	CASSQSFGQGQNIQYF	TGTGCCAGCAGCCAGTCCTTTGGACAGGGCCAAAACATTCAGTACTTC
many	TRBV2	TRBJ2-7	TRBD1	CASTGDSRGQYF	TGTGCCAGCACTGGGGACAGCCGTGGGCAGTACTTC
many	TRBV9	TRBJ1-3	.	CASSASGNTIYF	TGTGCCAGCAGCGCATCGGGAAACACCATATATTTT
.	TRBV4-1	TRBJ2-5	.	CASSHALSWETQYF	TGCGCCAGCAGCCACGCTCTGAGTTGGGAGACTCAGTACTTC
many	TRBV6-2/TRBV6-3	TRBJ2-5	.	CASSYWTDQETQYF	TGTGCCAGCAGTTATTGGACAGACCAAGAGACCCAGTACTTC
.	TRBV7-2	TRBJ2-7	.	CASSRDPGHRIYEQYF	TGTGCCAGCAGTCGAGACCCGGGACATCGGATCTACGAGCAGTACTTC
many	TRBV9	TRBJ2-5	TRBD2	CASSVDSGAGETQYF	TGTGCCAGCAGCGTAGACAGCGGGGCGGGGGAGACCCAGTACTTC
.	TRBV5-4	TRBJ2-2	TRBD2	CASTGTSGSITGELFF	TGTGCCAGCACCGGGACTAGCGGGAGTATCACCGGGGAGCTGTTTTTT
few	TRBV28	TRBJ2-3	TRBD2	CASLAGVTDTQYF	TGTGCCAGCTTAGCGGGAGTCACAGATACGCAGTATTTT
many	TRBV29-1	TRBJ2-7	TRBD2	CSVDVAGGRPYEQYF	TGCAGCGTGGATGTAGCGGGAGGGCGCCCTTACGAGCAGTACTTC